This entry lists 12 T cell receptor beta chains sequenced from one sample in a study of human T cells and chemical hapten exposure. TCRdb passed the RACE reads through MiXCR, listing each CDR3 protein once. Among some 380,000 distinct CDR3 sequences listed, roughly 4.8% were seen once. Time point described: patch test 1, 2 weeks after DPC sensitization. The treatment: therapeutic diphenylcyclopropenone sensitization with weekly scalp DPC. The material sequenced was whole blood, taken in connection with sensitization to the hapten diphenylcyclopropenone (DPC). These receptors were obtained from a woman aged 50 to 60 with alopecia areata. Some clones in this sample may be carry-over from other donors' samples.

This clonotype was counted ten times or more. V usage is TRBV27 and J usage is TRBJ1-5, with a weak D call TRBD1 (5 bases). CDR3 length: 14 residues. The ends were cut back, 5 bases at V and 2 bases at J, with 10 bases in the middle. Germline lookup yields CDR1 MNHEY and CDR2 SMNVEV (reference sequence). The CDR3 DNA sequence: TGTGCCAGCAGTAAGAGGGACCGCAATCAGCCCCAGCATTTT. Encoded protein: CASSKRDRNQPQHF.

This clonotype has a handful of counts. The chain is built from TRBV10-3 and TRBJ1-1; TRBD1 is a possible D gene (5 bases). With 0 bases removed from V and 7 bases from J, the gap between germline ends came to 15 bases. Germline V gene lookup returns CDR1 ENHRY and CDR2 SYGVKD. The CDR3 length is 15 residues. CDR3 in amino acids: CAISESGRGLVEAFF. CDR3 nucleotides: TGTGCCATCAGTGAGTCGGGGAGGGGACTAGTTGAAGCTTTCTTT.

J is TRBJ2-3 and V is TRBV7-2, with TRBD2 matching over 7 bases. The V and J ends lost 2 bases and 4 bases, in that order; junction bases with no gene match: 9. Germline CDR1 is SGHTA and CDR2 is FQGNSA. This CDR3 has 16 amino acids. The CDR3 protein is CASSLQVGGPSDTQYF. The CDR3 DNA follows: TGTGCCAGCAGCTTACAAGTGGGAGGGCCGTCAGATACGCAGTATTTT.

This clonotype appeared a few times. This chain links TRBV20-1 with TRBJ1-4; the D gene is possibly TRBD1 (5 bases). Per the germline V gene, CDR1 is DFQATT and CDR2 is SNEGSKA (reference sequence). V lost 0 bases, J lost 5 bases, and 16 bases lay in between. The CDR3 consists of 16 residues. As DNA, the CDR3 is TGCAGTGCTAGAGATCTCGAGGGGTCTAGAAATGAAAAACTGTTTTTT. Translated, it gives CSARDLEGSRNEKLFF.

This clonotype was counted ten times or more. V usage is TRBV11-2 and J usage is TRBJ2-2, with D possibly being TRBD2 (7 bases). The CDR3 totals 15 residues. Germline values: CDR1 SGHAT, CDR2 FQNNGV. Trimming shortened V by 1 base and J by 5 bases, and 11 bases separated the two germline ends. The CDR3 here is CASSLAGGPTGELFF. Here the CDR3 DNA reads TGTGCCAGCAGCTTAGCGGGGGGCCCGACCGGGGAGCTGTTTTTT. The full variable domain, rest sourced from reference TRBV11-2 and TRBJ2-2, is EAGVAQSPRYKIIEKRQSVAFWCNPISGHATLYWYQQILGQGPKLLIQFQNNGVVDDSQLPKDRFSAERLKGVDSTLKIQPAKLEDSAVYLCASSLAGGPTGELFFGEGSRLTVL.

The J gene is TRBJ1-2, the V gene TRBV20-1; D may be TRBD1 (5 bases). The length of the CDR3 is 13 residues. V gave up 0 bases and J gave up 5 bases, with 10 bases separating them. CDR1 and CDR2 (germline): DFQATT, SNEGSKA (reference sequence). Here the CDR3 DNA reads TGCAGTGCTAGAGATCGGGACGGGTATGGCTACACCTTC. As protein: CSARDRDGYGYTF.

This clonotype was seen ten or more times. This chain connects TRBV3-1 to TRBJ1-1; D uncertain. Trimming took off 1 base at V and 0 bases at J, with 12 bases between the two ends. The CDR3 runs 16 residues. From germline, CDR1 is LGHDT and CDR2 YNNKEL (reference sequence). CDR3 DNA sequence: TGTGCCAGCAGCCAAGGTTTAGCGGCGCTGAACACTGAAGCTTTCTTT. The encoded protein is CASSQGLAALNTEAFF.

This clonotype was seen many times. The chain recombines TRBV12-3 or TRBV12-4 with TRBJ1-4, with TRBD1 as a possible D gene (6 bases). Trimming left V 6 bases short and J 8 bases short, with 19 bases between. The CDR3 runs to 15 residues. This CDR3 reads CASSPIGGPVEKLFF. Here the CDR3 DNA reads TGTGCCAGCAGCCCCATAGGGGGGCCGGTGGAAAAACTGTTTTTT.

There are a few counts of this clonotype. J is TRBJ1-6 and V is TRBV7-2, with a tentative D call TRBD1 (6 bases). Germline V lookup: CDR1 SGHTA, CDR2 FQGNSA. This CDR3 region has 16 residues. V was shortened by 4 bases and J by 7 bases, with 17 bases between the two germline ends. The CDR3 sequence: CASSSPTGLRNSPLHF. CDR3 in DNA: TGTGCCAGCAGCTCCCCTACAGGGTTGAGGAATTCACCCCTCCACTTT.

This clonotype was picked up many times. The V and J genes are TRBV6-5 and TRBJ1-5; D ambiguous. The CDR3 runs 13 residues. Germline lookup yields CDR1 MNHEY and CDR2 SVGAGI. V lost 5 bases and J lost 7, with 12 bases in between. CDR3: CASSQTAGQPQHF. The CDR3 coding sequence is TGTGCCAGCAGTCAAACGGCGGGACAGCCCCAGCATTTT.

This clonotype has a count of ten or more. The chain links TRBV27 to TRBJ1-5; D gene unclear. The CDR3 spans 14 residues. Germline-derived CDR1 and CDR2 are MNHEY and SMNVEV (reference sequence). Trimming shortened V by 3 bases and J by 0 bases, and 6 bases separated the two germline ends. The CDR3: CASSFIPSNQPQHF. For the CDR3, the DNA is TGTGCCAGCAGTTTCATACCTAGCAATCAGCCCCAGCATTTT.

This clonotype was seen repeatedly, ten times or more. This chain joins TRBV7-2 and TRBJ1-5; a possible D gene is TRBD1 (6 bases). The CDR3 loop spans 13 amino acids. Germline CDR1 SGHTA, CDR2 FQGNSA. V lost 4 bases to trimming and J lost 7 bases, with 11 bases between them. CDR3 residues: CASSSRQVQPQHF. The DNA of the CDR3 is TGTGCCAGCAGCTCCCGACAGGTCCAGCCCCAGCATTTT.